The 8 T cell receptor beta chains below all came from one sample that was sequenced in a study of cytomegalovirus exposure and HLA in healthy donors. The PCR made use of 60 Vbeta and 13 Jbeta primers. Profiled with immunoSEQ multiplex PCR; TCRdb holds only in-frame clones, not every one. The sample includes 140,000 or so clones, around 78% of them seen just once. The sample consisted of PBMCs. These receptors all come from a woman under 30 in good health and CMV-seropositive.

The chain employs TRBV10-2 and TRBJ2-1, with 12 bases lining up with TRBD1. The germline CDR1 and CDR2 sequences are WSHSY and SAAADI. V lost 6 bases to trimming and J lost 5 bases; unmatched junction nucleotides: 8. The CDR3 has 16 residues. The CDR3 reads CASRISGTGGNNEQFF. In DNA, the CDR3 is TGCGCCAGCAGGATTTCCGGGACAGGGGGCAACAATGAGCAGTTCTTC.

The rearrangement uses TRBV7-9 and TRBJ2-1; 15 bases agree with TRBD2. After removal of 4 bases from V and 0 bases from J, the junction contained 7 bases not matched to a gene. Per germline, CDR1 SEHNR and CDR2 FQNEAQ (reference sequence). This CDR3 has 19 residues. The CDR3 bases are TGTGCCAGCAGCTACCTCGGACTAGCGGGGGGGAGCTCCTACAATGAGCAGTTCTTC. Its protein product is CASSYLGLAGGSSYNEQFF.

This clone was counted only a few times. The CDR3 region has the DNA TGTGCCAGCAGCTCCGGGACAGACCCAAATGAAAAACTGTTTTTT. As protein: CASSSGTDPNEKLFF. This chain uses TRBV7-6 with TRBJ1-4; 7 positions agree with TRBD1. The CDR3 length is 15 residues. Germline loops: CDR1 SGHVS, CDR2 FNYEAQ. V lost 4 bases to trimming and J lost 5 bases; unmatched junction nucleotides: 7.

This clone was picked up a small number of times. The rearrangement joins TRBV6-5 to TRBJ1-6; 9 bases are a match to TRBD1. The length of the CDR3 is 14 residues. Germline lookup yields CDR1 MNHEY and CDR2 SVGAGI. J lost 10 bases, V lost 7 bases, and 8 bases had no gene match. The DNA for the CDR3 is TGTGCCAGCACCGAGGACAGGGGCGGATCACCCCTCCACTTT. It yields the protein CASTEDRGGSPLHF.

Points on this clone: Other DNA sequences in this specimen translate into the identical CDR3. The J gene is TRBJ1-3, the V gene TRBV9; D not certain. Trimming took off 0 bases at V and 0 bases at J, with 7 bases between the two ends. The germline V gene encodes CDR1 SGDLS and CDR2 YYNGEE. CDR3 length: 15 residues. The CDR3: CASSVGDSSGNTIYF. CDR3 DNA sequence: TGTGCCAGCAGCGTAGGCGATAGCTCTGGAAACACCATATATTTT.

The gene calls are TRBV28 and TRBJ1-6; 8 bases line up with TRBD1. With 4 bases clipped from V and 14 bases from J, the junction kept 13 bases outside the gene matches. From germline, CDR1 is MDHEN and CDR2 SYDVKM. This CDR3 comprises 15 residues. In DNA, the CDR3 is TGTGCCAGCAGTTCGGCTGGACAGGGCAGGGGGTCCCTCCACTTT. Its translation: CASSSAGQGRGSLHF. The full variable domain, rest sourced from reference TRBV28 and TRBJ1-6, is DVKVTQSSRYLVKRTGEKVFLECVQDMDHENMFWYRQDPGLGLRLIYFSYDVKMKEKGDIPEGYSVSREKKERFSLILESASTNQTSMYLCASSSAGQGRGSLHFGNGTRLTVT.

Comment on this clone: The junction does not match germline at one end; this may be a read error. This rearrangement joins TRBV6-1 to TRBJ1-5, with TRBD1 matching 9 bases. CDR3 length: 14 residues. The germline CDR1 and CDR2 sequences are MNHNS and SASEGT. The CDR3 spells CASREGQGRQPQHF. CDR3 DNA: TGTGCCAGCAGGGAAGGACAGGGGCGCCAGCCCCAGCATTTT.

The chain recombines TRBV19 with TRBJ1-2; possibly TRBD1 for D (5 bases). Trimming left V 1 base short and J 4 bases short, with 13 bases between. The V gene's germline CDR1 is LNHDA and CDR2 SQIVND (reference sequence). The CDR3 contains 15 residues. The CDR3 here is CASSIVAGRVYGYTF. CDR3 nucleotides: TGTGCCAGTAGTATAGTCGCAGGGAGGGTCTATGGCTACACCTTC.